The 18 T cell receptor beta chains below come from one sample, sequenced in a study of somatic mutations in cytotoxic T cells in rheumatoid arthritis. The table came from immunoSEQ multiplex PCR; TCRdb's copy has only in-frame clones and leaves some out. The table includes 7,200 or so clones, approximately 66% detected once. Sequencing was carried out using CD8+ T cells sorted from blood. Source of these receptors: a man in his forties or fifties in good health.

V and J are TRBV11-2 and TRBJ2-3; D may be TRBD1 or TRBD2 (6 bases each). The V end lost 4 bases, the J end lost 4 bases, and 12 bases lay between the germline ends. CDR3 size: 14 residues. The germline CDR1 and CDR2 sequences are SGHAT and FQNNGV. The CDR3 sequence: CASSWSGGPDTQYF. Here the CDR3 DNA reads TGTGCCAGCAGCTGGAGTGGGGGGCCAGATACGCAGTATTTT.

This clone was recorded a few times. Here the CDR3 reads CASSRDSGSNQPQHF. The CDR3 nucleotides are TGTGCCAGCAGCCGGGACAGCGGAAGCAATCAGCCCCAGCATTTT. The chain uses TRBV7-2 and TRBJ1-5; 7 bases map to TRBD1. Germline CDR1 and CDR2: SGHTA and FQGNSA. V dropped 5 bases and J dropped 1; count of bases not matched to a gene: 5. The CDR3 spans 15 residues.

The CDR3 is CASSLEGNSNQPQHF. The CDR3 coding sequence is TGTGCCAGCAGCTTGGAGGGGAATAGCAATCAGCCCCAGCATTTT. The chain is built from TRBV7-2 and TRBJ1-5, with D perhaps TRBD1 (5 bases). The CDR3 is 15 residues long. Germline values: CDR1 SGHTA, CDR2 FQGNSA. The V and J ends lost 3 bases and 0 bases respectively, with 9 bases between them.

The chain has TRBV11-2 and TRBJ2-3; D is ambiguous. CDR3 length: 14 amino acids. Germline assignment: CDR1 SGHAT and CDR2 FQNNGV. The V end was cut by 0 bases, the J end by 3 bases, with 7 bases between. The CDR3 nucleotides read TGTGCCAGCAGCTTAGAACAGTTGACAGATACGCAGTATTTT. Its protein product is CASSLEQLTDTQYF.

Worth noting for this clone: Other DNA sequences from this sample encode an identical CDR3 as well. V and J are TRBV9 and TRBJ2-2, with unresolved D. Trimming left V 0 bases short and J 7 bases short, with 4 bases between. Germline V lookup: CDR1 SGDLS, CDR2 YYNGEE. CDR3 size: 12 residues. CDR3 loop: CASSVVNGELFF. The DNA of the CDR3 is TGTGCCAGCAGCGTAGTGAACGGGGAGCTGTTTTTT.

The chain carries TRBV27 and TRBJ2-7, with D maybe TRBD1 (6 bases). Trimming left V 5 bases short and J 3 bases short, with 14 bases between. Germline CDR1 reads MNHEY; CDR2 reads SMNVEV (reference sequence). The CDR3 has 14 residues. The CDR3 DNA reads TGTGCCAGCAGTCAAAGGGACACCAGCTACGAGCAGTACTTC. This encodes CASSQRDTSYEQYF.

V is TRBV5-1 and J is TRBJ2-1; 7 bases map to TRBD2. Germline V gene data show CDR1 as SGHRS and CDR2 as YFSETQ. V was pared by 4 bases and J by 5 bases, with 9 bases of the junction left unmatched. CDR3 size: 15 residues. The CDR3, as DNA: TGCGCCAGCAGCCCGGGGGATGGGGGGGACAATGAGCAGTTCTTC. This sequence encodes CASSPGDGGDNEQFF.

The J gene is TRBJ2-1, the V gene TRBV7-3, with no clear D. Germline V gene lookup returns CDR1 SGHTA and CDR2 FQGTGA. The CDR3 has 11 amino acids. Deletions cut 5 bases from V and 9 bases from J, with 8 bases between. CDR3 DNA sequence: TGTGCCAGCAGCCCCTTGTCTGAGCAGTTCTTC. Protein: CASSPLSEQFF. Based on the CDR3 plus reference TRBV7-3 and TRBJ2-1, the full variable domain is GAGVSQTPSNKVTEKGKYVELRCDPISGHTALYWYRQSLGQGPEFLIYFQGTGAADDSGLPNDRFFAVRPEGSVSTLKIQRTERGDSAVYLCASSPLSEQFFGPGTRLTVL.

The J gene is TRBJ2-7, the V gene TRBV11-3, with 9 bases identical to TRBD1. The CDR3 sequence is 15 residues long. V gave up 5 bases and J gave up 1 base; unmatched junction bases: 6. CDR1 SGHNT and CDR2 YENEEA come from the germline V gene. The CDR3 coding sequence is TGTGCCAGCAGCCCTGGACAGGGGAGGTCCTACGAGCAGTACGTC. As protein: CASSPGQGRSYEQYV.

DNA for the CDR3: TGTGCCAGCAGCTTACTACTGGGGGTCACTGAAGCTTTCTTT. Translated: CASSLLLGVTEAFF. The chain carries TRBV7-8 and TRBJ1-1; TRBD1 is a possible D gene (5 bases). Trimming took 2 bases from V and 4 from J, leaving 11 bases between them. CDR3 size: 14 residues. The germline CDR1 and CDR2 sequences are SGHVS and FQNEAQ.

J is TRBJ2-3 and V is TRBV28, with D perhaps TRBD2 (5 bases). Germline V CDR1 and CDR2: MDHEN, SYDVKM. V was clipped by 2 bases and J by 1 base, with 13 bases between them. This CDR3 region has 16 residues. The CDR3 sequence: CASSLGLHTGTDTQYF. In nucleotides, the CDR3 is TGTGCCAGCAGTTTAGGACTTCACACAGGCACAGATACGCAGTATTTT.

As DNA, the CDR3 is TGTGCCAGCAGTTGGACGGTGAATCAGCCCCAGCATTTT. It codes for CASSWTVNQPQHF. The V gene is TRBV28, the J gene TRBJ1-5, with unresolved D. V was pared by 4 bases and J by 4 bases, with 8 bases between. There are 13 residues in the CDR3. CDR1 and CDR2 (germline): MDHEN, SYDVKM. Using reference TRBV28 and TRBJ1-5 for the parts outside the CDR3, the full variable domain is DVKVTQSSRYLVKRTGEKVFLECVQDMDHENMFWYRQDPGLGLRLIYFSYDVKMKEKGDIPEGYSVSREKKERFSLILESASTNQTSMYLCASSWTVNQPQHFGDGTRLSIL.

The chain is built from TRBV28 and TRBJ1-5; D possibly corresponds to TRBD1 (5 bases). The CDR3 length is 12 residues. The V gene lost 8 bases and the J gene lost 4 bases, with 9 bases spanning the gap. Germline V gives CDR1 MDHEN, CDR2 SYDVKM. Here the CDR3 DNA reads TGTGCCAGCTGGGGGATTAATCAGCCCCAGCATTTT. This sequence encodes CASWGINQPQHF.

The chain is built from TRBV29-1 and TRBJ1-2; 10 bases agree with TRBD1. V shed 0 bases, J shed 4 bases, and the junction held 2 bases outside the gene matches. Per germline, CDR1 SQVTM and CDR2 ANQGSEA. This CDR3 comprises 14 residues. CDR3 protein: CSVEEGTGAYGYTF. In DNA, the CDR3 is TGCAGCGTTGAAGAAGGGACAGGGGCCTATGGCTACACCTTC.

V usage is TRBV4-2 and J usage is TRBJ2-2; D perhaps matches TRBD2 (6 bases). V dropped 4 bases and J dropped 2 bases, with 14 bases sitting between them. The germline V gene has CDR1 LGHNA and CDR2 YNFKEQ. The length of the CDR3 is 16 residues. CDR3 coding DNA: TGTGCCAGCAGCCTATCCACCGGGACTAACACCGGGGAGCTGTTTTTT. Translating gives CASSLSTGTNTGELFF.

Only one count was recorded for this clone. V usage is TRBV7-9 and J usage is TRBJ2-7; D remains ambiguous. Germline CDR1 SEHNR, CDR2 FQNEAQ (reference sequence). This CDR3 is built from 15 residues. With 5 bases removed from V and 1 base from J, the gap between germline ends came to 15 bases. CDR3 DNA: TGTGCCAGCAGCCCAAATCTAGGCAGTTCCTACGAGCAGTACGTC. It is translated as CASSPNLGSSYEQYV.

The CDR3 DNA is TGTGCCAGCAGCCAAGGGAGGCAAGATACGCAGTATTTT. Encoded protein: CASSQGRQDTQYF. This chain connects TRBV11-2 to TRBJ2-3; weak D call: TRBD2 (6 bases). Germline-derived CDR1 and CDR2 are SGHAT and FQNNGV. The CDR3 runs to 13 residues. Between the trimmed V and J ends, which lost 5 bases and 5 bases, there was a span of 11 bases.

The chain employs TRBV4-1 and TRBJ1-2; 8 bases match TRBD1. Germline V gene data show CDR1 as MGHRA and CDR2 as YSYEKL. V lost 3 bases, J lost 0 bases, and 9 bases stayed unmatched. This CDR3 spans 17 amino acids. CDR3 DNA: TGCGCCAGCAGCCACCAGTTTACAGGGGGAACTAACTATGGCTACACCTTC. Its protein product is CASSHQFTGGTNYGYTF.